These 21 T cell receptor beta chains originate from one sample sequenced in a study of T cell repertoires in cytomegalovirus infection. Using its own MiXCR run on the reads, TCRdb lists one record per CDR3 protein. The sample includes about 140,000 distinct CDR3 sequences, roughly 6.5% of them seen just once. What was sequenced was PBMCs. The source is a human donor in good health (CMV status not recorded). Some clones in this sample may be carry-over from other donors' samples.

This clonotype was seen repeatedly, ten times or more. The V and J genes are TRBV24-1 and TRBJ2-2, with 11 bases lining up with TRBD2. Trimming cost V 0 bases and J 1 base; bases outside gene matches: 12. This CDR3 is built from 21 residues. Germline CDR1 reads KGHDR; CDR2 reads SFDVKD. This chain's CDR3 is CATSDLPGTSSGGENTGELFF. The DNA for the CDR3 is TGTGCCACCAGTGATTTGCCCGGGACGAGTAGCGGGGGGGAGAACACCGGGGAGCTGTTTTTT.

This clonotype was observed at least ten times. V is TRBV11-2 and J is TRBJ2-3, with D tentatively TRBD2 (6 bases). Germline V lookup: CDR1 SGHAT, CDR2 FQNNGV. CDR3 length: 17 residues. V lost 5 bases to trimming and J lost 1 base, with 19 bases between them. The CDR3 DNA sequence: TGTGCCAGCAGCCTCGACTTGGGGGGACTCGGCACAGATACGCAGTATTTT. Translation gives CASSLDLGGLGTDTQYF.

This clonotype was seen repeatedly, ten times or more. The rearrangement uses TRBV12-3 or TRBV12-4 and TRBJ2-5; a possible D gene is TRBD1 (6 bases). The CDR3 is 15 amino acids. Trimming removed 6 bases from V and 2 bases from J, with 16 bases in between. The CDR3 DNA reads TGTGCCAGCAGCCCCTTGTGGGGACAACAAGAGACCCAGTACTTC. Its translation: CASSPLWGQQETQYF.

This clonotype was recorded many times. This chain connects TRBV6-1 to TRBJ1-6; a weak D match, TRBD1 (5 bases). The CDR3 runs 14 residues. Looked up from germline, CDR1 is MNHNS and CDR2 is SASEGT. Trimming pared 6 bases from V and 7 bases from J, leaving 13 bases between. CDR3 in amino acids: CASSQGPINSPLHF. In DNA, the CDR3 is TGTGCCAGCAGCCAGGGACCGATAAATTCACCCCTCCACTTT.

This clonotype appeared many times. The J gene is TRBJ2-5, the V gene TRBV6-2 or TRBV6-3; 8 bases line up with TRBD2. Germline lookup yields CDR1 MNHEY and CDR2 SVGEGT. CDR3 length: 15 amino acids. Trimming cost V 10 bases and J 2 bases; bases outside gene matches: 12. The CDR3 bases are TGTGCCACCGGGCCGAGCGGGGGTCCACAAGAGACCCAGTACTTC. It translates to CATGPSGGPQETQYF.

This clonotype has ten or more counts. The chain is built from TRBV12-3 or TRBV12-4 and TRBJ2-1; possibly TRBD1 for D (5 bases). The CDR3 totals 14 residues. Trimming took 4 bases from V and 2 from J, leaving 9 bases between them. The CDR3 nucleotides read TGTGCCAGCAGTTCCTTAGGGGCCTACAATGAGCAGTTCTTC. Encoded protein: CASSSLGAYNEQFF.

The V gene is TRBV10-3, the J gene TRBJ2-7, with 7 bases that match TRBD2. Germline assignment: CDR1 ENHRY and CDR2 SYGVKD. The ends lost 11 bases at V and 0 bases at J; junction bases unmatched: 7. The CDR3 covers 13 residues. The CDR3 coding sequence is TGTGCCGGGAGGGACGGAGGCTCCTACGAGCAGTACTTC. As protein: CAGRDGGSYEQYF.

The chain carries TRBV7-6 and TRBJ2-2; D is perhaps TRBD2 (7 bases). Germline CDR1 reads SGHVS; CDR2 reads FNYEAQ. This CDR3 comprises 18 residues. V lost 0 bases, J lost 2 bases, and 16 bases lay in between. The CDR3 DNA reads TGTGCCAGCAGCTTAGCGCTCGGGGGGCCCCCCAACACCGGGGAGCTGTTTTTT. Amino acids: CASSLALGGPPNTGELFF.

This clonotype was detected only a few times. The chain recombines TRBV6-2 or TRBV6-3 with TRBJ1-1, with 7 nucleotides matching TRBD1. V shed 7 bases and J 0 bases; nucleotides not matched to a gene: 11. The CDR3 loop spans 16 amino acids. The germline gives CDR1 MNHEY, CDR2 SVGEGT. CDR3 sequence: CASTEGQTGMNTEAFF. As DNA, the CDR3 is TGTGCCAGCACCGAGGGACAGACTGGGATGAACACTGAAGCTTTCTTT.

In its sample, this clonotype was seen many times. This chain uses TRBV10-2 with TRBJ1-2; TRBD1 might be the D (5 bases). Trimming took off 2 bases at V and 5 bases at J, with 18 bases between the two ends. CDR1 WSHSY and CDR2 SAAADI come from the germline V gene. CDR3 length equals 16 residues. CDR3 protein: CASSERVKGTQYGYTF. The CDR3, as DNA: TGCGCCAGCAGTGAGAGGGTGAAGGGGACCCAGTATGGCTACACCTTC.

This clonotype was counted ten times or more. The chain is built from TRBV7-2 and TRBJ1-6, with D perhaps TRBD1 (5 bases). The CDR3 consists of 15 residues. Trimming removed 5 bases at V and 7 bases at J, with 15 bases between. Germline V gives CDR1 SGHTA, CDR2 FQGNSA. This CDR3 is CASSARGGTNSPLHF. DNA of the CDR3: TGTGCCAGCAGCGCCCGTGGGGGAACGAATTCACCCCTCCACTTT.

This clonotype was observed at least ten times. The rearrangement joins TRBV7-8 to TRBJ1-1; TRBD1 aligns across 9 bases. The V and J ends lost 0 bases and 5 bases, in that order; junction bases with no gene match: 1. CDR1 is SGHVS, CDR2 FQNEAQ, per germline. The CDR3 is 14 amino acids. CDR3: CASSLATGGTEAFF. The CDR3 region has the DNA TGTGCCAGCAGCTTAGCGACAGGGGGGACTGAAGCTTTCTTT.

The gene calls are TRBV27 and TRBJ2-6; 8 bases align to TRBD1. V was pared by 6 bases and J by 3 bases, with 7 bases of the junction left unmatched. In germline, CDR1 is MNHEY, CDR2 SMNVEV (reference sequence). This CDR3 is 16 amino acids long. The CDR3 region is CASRQAGGFGANVLTF. As DNA, the CDR3 is TGTGCCAGCAGGCAAGCAGGGGGCTTTGGGGCCAACGTCCTGACTTTC.

Only a few counts were recorded for this clonotype. The chain carries TRBV10-3 and TRBJ1-2; 7 bases agree with TRBD1. This CDR3 region has 14 residues. Germline values: CDR1 ENHRY, CDR2 SYGVKD. V lost 4 bases, J lost 2 bases, and 4 bases stayed unmatched. CDR3 loop: CAISGQGGNYGYTF. CDR3 nucleotides: TGTGCCATCAGTGGACAGGGAGGAAACTATGGCTACACCTTC.

This clonotype has a count of ten or more. This chain joins TRBV7-3 and TRBJ1-2; a weak D match, TRBD1 (5 bases). CDR3 length equals 13 residues. Germline values: CDR1 SGHTA, CDR2 FQGTGA. Trimming stripped 1 base from V and 7 bases from J, with 10 bases between. CDR3 in amino acids: CASSLNQGRGYTF. CDR3 in DNA: TGTGCCAGCAGCTTAAATCAGGGACGTGGCTACACCTTC.

Many counts were recorded for this clonotype. The CDR3 bases are TGTGCCATCAGTGAGTCTGGGACAGCCGGACTGGGTGAGCAGTTCTTC. Translating gives CAISESGTAGLGEQFF. V usage is TRBV10-3 and J usage is TRBJ2-1; 7 positions agree with TRBD1. The V segment lost 0 bases and the J segment 9 bases; nucleotides outside the gene matches: 11. The germline CDR1 and CDR2 sequences are ENHRY and SYGVKD. CDR3 length: 16 amino acids.

The gene calls are TRBV11-2 and TRBJ2-5; D ambiguous. This CDR3 has 13 amino acids. Germline V lookup: CDR1 SGHAT, CDR2 FQNNGV. Trimming removed 8 bases at V and 6 bases at J, with 16 bases between. In DNA, the CDR3 is TGTGCCAGCGCCATTTGGGAAAGCAAGACCCAGTACTTC. Protein sequence: CASAIWESKTQYF.

Ten or more counts support this clonotype. The chain carries TRBV3-1 and TRBJ1-1; 9 bases map to TRBD1. V shed 5 bases and J 5 bases; nucleotides not matched to a gene: 12. The CDR3 extends over 16 amino acids. Germline V lookup: CDR1 LGHDT, CDR2 YNNKEL (reference sequence). The CDR3 DNA follows: TGTGCCAGCAGCTCGGGACAGGGCTGGTCGACTACTGAAGCTTTCTTT. Protein sequence: CASSSGQGWSTTEAFF.

This clonotype occurred a few times. The chain couples TRBV5-4 to TRBJ2-1; either TRBD1 or TRBD2 may supply D (6 bases each). In germline, CDR1 is SGHNT, CDR2 YYREEE (reference sequence). V shed 3 bases and J shed 8 bases, with 15 bases lying between them. This CDR3 has 14 amino acids. The CDR3 region is CASSSRRGYDEQFF. As DNA, the CDR3 is TGTGCCAGCAGCTCACGGAGGGGGTACGATGAGCAGTTCTTC.

This clonotype was picked up many times. This chain uses TRBV20-1 with TRBJ2-5; 7 nucleotides match TRBD2. The germline V gene has CDR1 DFQATT and CDR2 SNEGSKA (reference sequence). The CDR3 sequence is 15 residues long. With 6 bases clipped from V and 0 bases from J, the junction kept 10 bases outside the gene matches. The CDR3: CSAGAGTTYQETQYF. The CDR3 nucleotides are TGCAGTGCCGGTGCAGGGACTACGTACCAAGAGACCCAGTACTTC.

Ten or more counts support this clonotype. The chain has TRBV28 and TRBJ2-1, with D possibly matching TRBD2 (7 bases). This CDR3 has 17 amino acids. The germline V gene encodes CDR1 MDHEN and CDR2 SYDVKM. V was shortened by 2 bases and J by 7 bases, with 21 bases between the two germline ends. CDR3 region: CASSLGGAWGNGNEQFF. The CDR3 DNA follows: TGTGCCAGCAGTTTAGGGGGGGCCTGGGGTAATGGAAATGAGCAGTTCTTC. The complete variable domain, with remaining parts taken from reference TRBV28 and TRBJ2-1, reads DVKVTQSSRYLVKRTGEKVFLECVQDMDHENMFWYRQDPGLGLRLIYFSYDVKMKEKGDIPEGYSVSREKKERFSLILESASTNQTSMYLCASSLGGAWGNGNEQFFGPGTRLTVL.